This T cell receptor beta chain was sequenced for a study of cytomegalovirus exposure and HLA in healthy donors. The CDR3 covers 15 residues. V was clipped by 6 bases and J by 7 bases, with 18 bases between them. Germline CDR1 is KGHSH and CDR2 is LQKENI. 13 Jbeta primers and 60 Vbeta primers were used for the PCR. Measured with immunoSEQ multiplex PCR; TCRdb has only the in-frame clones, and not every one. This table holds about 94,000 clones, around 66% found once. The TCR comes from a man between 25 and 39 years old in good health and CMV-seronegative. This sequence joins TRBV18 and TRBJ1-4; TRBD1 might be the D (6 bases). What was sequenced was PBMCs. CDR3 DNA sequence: TGTGCCAGCTCCCAGGGGAGGGGCTCAAGTGAAAAACTGTTTTTT. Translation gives CASSQGRGSSEKLFF.